This T cell receptor (beta chain) stems from a study of blood T cell repertoires in COVID-19. The germline CDR1 and CDR2 sequences are SGDLS and YYNGEE. Trimming took 5 bases from V and 3 from J; bases not matched to a gene: 10. The CDR3 length is 16 residues. Some clones are missing from TCRdb's copy, which holds only in-frame ones; the method was immunoSEQ multiplex PCR. There are under 200,000 clones in the sample; around 82% occur only once, and about 5% lies in the top ten. Sequenced input: PBMCs or T cells enriched from blood (not recorded which). The origin of this receptor is a woman aged 55-70 years with acute COVID-19. The genes are TRBV9 and TRBJ1-2; 10 bases agree with TRBD1. The CDR3 bases are TGTGCCAGCAGGGGGGACAGGGGCAAAGGGTACTATGGCTACACCTTC. Its translation is CASRGDRGKGYYGYTF.